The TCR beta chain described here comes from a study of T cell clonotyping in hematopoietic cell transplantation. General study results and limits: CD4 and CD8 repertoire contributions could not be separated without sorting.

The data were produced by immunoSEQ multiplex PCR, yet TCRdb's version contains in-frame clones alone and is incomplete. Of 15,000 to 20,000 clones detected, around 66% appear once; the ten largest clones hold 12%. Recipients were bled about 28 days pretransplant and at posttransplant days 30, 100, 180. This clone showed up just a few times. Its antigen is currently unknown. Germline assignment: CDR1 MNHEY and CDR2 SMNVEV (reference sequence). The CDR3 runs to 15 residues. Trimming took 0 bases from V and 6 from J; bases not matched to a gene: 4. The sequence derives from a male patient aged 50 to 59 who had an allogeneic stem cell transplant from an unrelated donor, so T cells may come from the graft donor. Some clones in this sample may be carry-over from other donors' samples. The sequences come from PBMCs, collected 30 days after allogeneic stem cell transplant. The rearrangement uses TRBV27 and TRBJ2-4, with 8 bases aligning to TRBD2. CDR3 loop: CASSLSGLAGNIQYF. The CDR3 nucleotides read TGTGCCAGCAGTTTATCCGGACTAGCAGGAAACATTCAGTACTTC.